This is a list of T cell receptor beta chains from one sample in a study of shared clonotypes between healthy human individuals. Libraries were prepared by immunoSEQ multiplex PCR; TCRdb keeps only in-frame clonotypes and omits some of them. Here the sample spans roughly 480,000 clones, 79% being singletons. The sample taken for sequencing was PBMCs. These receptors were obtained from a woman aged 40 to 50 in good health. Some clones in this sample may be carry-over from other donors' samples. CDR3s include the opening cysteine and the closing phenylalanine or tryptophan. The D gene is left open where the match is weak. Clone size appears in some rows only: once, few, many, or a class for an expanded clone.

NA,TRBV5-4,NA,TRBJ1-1,CASSPDPRTEAFF,TGTGCCAGCAGCCCCGACCCCCGCACTGAAGCTTTCTTT
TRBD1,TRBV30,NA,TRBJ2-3,CAWRRFGTGVTDTQYF,TGTGCCTGGAGGCGTTTCGGGACAGGGGTGACAGATACGCAGTATTTT
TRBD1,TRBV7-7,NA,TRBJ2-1,CASSLGEQGEQFF,TGTGCTAGCAGCTTAGGGGAACAGGGGGAGCAGTTCTTC
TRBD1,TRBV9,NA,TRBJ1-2,CASSGRQGAYGYTF,TGTGCCAGCAGCGGCAGACAGGGGGCTTATGGCTACACCTTC
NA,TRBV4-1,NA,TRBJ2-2,CASSQARGNTGELFF,TGCGCCAGCAGCCAAGCTCGGGGGAACACCGGGGAGCTGTTTTTT
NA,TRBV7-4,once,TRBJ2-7,CASSPIRLAYEQYF,TGTGCCAGCAGCCCCATACGACTAGCCTACGAGCAGTACTTC
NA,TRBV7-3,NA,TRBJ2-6,CASSPWTDSGANVLTF,TGTGCCAGCAGCCCCTGGACAGACTCTGGGGCCAACGTCCTGACTTTC
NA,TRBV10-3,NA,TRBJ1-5,CAISRQVTHQPQHF,TGTGCCATCAGTAGACAGGTCACCCATCAGCCCCAGCATTTT
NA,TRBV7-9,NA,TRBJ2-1,CASSSHPLVSSSNEQFF,TGTGCCAGCAGCTCGCACCCACTAGTTTCGTCAAGCAATGAGCAGTTCTTC
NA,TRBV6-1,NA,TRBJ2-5,CASSAFSQGRQETQYF,TGTGCCAGCAGTGCATTTTCACAGGGTCGGCAAGAGACCCAGTACTTC
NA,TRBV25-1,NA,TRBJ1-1,CASSAAGRMNTEAFF,TGTGCCAGCAGTGCGGCAGGCAGAATGAACACTGAAGCTTTCTTT
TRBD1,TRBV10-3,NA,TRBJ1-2,CAINSGQGEHYGYTF,TGTGCCATCAATTCCGGACAGGGCGAACACTATGGCTACACCTTC
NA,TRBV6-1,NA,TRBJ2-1,CATRSSYNEQFF,TGTGCCACCAGGAGCTCCTACAATGAGCAGTTCTTC
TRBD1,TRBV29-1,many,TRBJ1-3,CSASTGGSGNTIYF,TGCAGCGCCTCAACAGGGGGCAGTGGAAACACCATATATTTT
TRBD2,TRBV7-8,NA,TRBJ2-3,CASSSQREASTDTQYF,TGTGCCAGCAGCTCTCAGCGGGAGGCTAGCACAGATACGCAGTATTTT
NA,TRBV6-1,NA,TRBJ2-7,CASKVRGIDHTQQYF,TGTGCCAGCAAGGTAAGGGGAATTGACCACACGCAGCAGTACTTC
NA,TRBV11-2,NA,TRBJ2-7,CASSSLRLALSYEQYF,TGTGCCAGCAGCTCCCTCCGCCTAGCGCTCTCCTACGAGCAGTACTTC
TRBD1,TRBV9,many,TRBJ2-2,CASSTQGDTGELFF,TGTGCCAGCAGCACCCAGGGGGACACCGGGGAGCTGTTTTTT
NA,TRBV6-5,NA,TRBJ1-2,CASRENYGYTF,TGTGCCAGCAGGGAGAACTATGGCTACACCTTC
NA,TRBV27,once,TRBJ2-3,CASSHPRTDTQYF,TGTGCCAGCAGTCACCCCCGCACAGATACGCAGTATTTT
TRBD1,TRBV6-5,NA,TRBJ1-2,CASSFPGQGAKGYTF,TGTGCCAGCAGTTTCCCGGGACAGGGGGCAAAAGGCTACACCTTC
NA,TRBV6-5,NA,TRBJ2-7,CASGTEYEQYF,TGTGCCAGCGGGACGGAATACGAGCAGTACTTC
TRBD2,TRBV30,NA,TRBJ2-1,CAWRLAGTMGEQFF,TGTGCCTGGCGACTAGCGGGAACTATGGGCGAGCAGTTCTTC
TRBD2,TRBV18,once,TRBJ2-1,CASSRTSGSFGTYNEQFF,TGTGCCAGCTCAAGGACTAGCGGGAGTTTTGGGACCTACAATGAGCAGTTCTTC
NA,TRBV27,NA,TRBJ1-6,CASSFTAWDSPLHF,TGTGCCAGCAGTTTTACGGCATGGGATTCACCCCTCCACTTT
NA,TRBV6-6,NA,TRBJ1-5,CASRPSGTPGGATQHF,TGTGCCAGCAGGCCCAGCGGGACCCCCGGGGGGGCTACGCAGCATTTT
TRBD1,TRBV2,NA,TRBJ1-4,CASSTSQGSHEKLFF,TGTGCCAGCAGTACGTCACAGGGGAGTCATGAAAAACTGTTTTTT